The entry that follows covers one T cell receptor beta chain sequence. Its specificity is not known. The data derive from a study of OX40 agonist ivuxolimab in advanced cancers. As for the study in general: Administration of intravenous ivuxolimab to patients occurred every 2 weeks at 0.01 to 10 mg/kg. Past anti-PD-1, anti-PD-L1 or anti-CTLA-4 therapy was accepted, and roughly 37% had received some.

Study results and caveats: Both blood CD4+ and CD8+ T cells showed clonal growth by week 6 at 0.1 to 3.0 mg/kg.

TCRdb keeps only in-frame clones here, not all; method: immunoSEQ multiplex PCR. Here the sample spans about 40,000 clones, about 91% being singletons. CDR3 length: 15 amino acids. The germline gives CDR1 MNHEY, CDR2 SMNVEV (reference sequence). V was cut by 0 bases and J by 7 bases, with 13 bases left in between. Material: CD4+ or CD8+ T cells sorted from blood, obtained in a trial of the OX40 agonist ivuxolimab. V and J are TRBV27 and TRBJ2-1, with D maybe TRBD1 (6 bases). The receptor comes from an adult with an advanced solid tumor such as melanoma, head and neck, liver or kidney cancer. As DNA, the CDR3 is TGTGCCAGCAGTTTATCCGTGAGGGGGATTAATGAGCAGTTCTTC. It codes for CASSLSVRGINEQFF.